A selection of T cell receptor beta chains follows, all from one sample in a study of monozygotic twins with inflammatory bowel disease. No DNA is given; TCRdb re-called the 5' RACE reads and lists each CDR3 protein once. Listed are more than 350,000 distinct CDR3 sequences; roughly 2.3% falls within the top ten. Sequenced material: blood. These receptors all stem from a human donor with ulcerative colitis or Crohn's disease, or a healthy co-twin of an affected twin (not recorded which). Both conserved end residues are part of each CDR3. Fields, in order: J gene, V gene, CDR3 protein.

j_call: TRBJ1-4
v_call: TRBV4-3
cdr3_aa: CASGGRYYFNEKLFF

j_call: TRBJ2-7
v_call: TRBV6-1
cdr3_aa: CASSGKVSYEQYF

j_call: TRBJ2-1
v_call: TRBV29-1
cdr3_aa: CSVDRLATREQFF

j_call: TRBJ2-4
v_call: TRBV5-4
cdr3_aa: CASSLEGIQYF

j_call: TRBJ2-1
v_call: TRBV6-2/TRBV6-3
cdr3_aa: CASSRAGGLVQFF

j_call: TRBJ2-1
v_call: TRBV20-1
cdr3_aa: CSADRRRTGGIHNEQFF

j_call: TRBJ2-1
v_call: TRBV7-6
cdr3_aa: CASSKLANEQFF

j_call: TRBJ1-5
v_call: TRBV30
cdr3_aa: CAWRPRQPQHF

j_call: TRBJ2-3
v_call: TRBV10-3
cdr3_aa: CAISGGAFTDTQYF

j_call: TRBJ2-7
v_call: TRBV5-1
cdr3_aa: CASSLGGVGHEQYF